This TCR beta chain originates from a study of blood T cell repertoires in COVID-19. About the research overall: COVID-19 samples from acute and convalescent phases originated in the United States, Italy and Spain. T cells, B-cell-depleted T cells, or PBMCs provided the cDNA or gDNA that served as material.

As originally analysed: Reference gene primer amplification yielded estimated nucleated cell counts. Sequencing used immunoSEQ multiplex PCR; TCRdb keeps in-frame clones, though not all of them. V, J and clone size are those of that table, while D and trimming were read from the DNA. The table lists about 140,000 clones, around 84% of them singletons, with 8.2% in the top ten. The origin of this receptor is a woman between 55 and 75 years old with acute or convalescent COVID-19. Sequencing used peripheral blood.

The CDR3 DNA reads as TGTGCCAGCAGCTACCTTGTGGACAGGGGCAATTCACCCCTCCACTTT. It encodes CASSYLVDRGNSPLHF. The J gene is TRBJ1-6, the V gene TRBV5-6, with TRBD1 matching over 9 bases. This CDR3 contains 16 residues. Losses at the gene ends were 3 bases for V and 7 bases for J; bases not matched to a gene: 8. Germline loops: CDR1 SGHDT, CDR2 YYEEEE. Using reference TRBV5-6 and TRBJ1-6 for the parts outside the CDR3, the full variable domain is DAGVTQSPTHLIKTRGQQVTLRCSPKSGHDTVSWYQQALGQGPQFIFQYYEEEERQRGNFPDRFSGHQFPNYSSELNVNALLLGDSALYLCASSYLVDRGNSPLHFGNGTRLTVT.